What follows describes a single TCR beta chain. Its antigen is not known. The sample originates from a study of T cell clonotyping in hematopoietic cell transplantation. Some clones are missing from TCRdb's copy, which holds only in-frame ones; the method was immunoSEQ multiplex PCR. The repertoire consists of roughly 40,000 clones, with around 95% occurring once and the leading ten covering roughly 0.82%. Study-level findings and limits: CD4 and CD8 repertoire contributions could not be separated without sorting. At the given depth, recipient repertoires were over 95% de novo clonotypes.

The ends lost 4 bases at V and 8 bases at J; junction bases unmatched: 7. Germline V gene lookup returns CDR1 MGHRA and CDR2 YSYEKL. The CDR3 is made up of 14 amino acids. The origin of this receptor is a woman in her forties or fifties in good health. Some clones in this sample may be carry-over from other donors' samples. V is TRBV4-1 and J is TRBJ2-2, with TRBD1 identical over 7 bases. Sequencing input: peripheral blood mononuclear cells. CDR3 loop: CASSRGQSEGELFF. In DNA form, the CDR3 reads TGCGCCAGCAGCCGGGGACAGTCAGAGGGGGAGCTGTTTTTT.